A selection of T cell receptor beta chains follows, all from one sample in a study of response to subunit inactivated influenza vaccine. TCRdb reanalysed the RT-PCR reads using MiXCR and keeps one entry per CDR3 protein. The sample shows a few hundred thousand distinct CDR3 sequences, about a fifth of them seen only once. The specimen comprised PBMCs from blood, sampled about 20 months after vaccination. The receptors originated from a man aged 45 to 75 who received an inactivated influenza vaccine. The CDR3 runs from the conserved cysteine through the conserved F or W. A D gene is named only where the DNA matches it firmly. The size entry is marked missing in some rows and otherwise reads once, few, many or a size class.

few,TRBD1,TRBV7-8,TRBJ2-7,TGTGCCAGCAGCGCGACCCGGGACAGACCTACCTACGAGCAGTACTTC,CASSATRDRPTYEQYF
many,.,TRBV7-9,TRBJ1-1,TGTGCCAGCAGCTTTTTGGGGTTGTATGCCGTGAACACTGAAGCTTTCTTT,CASSFLGLYAVNTEAFF
.,.,TRBV9,TRBJ1-1,TGTGCCAGCAGCGTCGACGGCATGAACACTGAAGCTTTCTTT,CASSVDGMNTEAFF
few,.,TRBV20-1,TRBJ1-3,TGCAGTGCCCCGGAGCTGCGGAACTCTGGAAACACCATATATTTT,CSAPELRNSGNTIYF
many,.,TRBV5-6,TRBJ2-7,TGTGCCAGCAGCTTGGTCGACAGTTACGAGCAGTACTTC,CASSLVDSYEQYF
.,.,TRBV19,TRBJ2-2,TGTGCCAGTAGTGGCGGGGTCCGGACCGGGGAGCTGTTTTTT,CASSGGVRTGELFF
many,.,TRBV9,TRBJ1-5,TGTGCCAGCAGCGCCGGACAGAATAGCAATCAGCCCCAGCATTTT,CASSAGQNSNQPQHF
many,.,TRBV7-2,TRBJ2-7,TGTGCCAGCAGCTTTAGGCGGAGCTCCTACGAGCAGTACTTC,CASSFRRSSYEQYF
.,TRBD1,TRBV4-1,TRBJ2-1,TGCGCCAGCAGCCAAGAGCCAAGGGGGCGGGAGCAGTTCTTC,CASSQEPRGREQFF
few,.,TRBV28,TRBJ1-5,TGTGCCAGCAACCCAGTCCCTTATAACAGCAATCAGCCCCAGCATTTT,CASNPVPYNSNQPQHF
.,TRBD1,TRBV6-1,TRBJ2-7,TGTGCCAGCAGTGCCGCCGGGACAGGGGTTTCGGGTTTACACGAGCAGTACTTC,CASSAAGTGVSGLHEQYF
.,.,TRBV21-1,TRBJ1-3,TGTGCCAGCAGCAAAGTCGGTAACTCCTCTGGAAACACCATATATTTT,CASSKVGNSSGNTIYF
.,.,TRBV20-1,TRBJ1-1,TGCAGTGTTAAAACTGAAGCTTTCTTT,CSVKTEAFF
.,.,TRBV20-1,TRBJ2-5,TGCAGTGCCACGTTCCAAGAGACCCAGTACTTC,CSATFQETQYF
.,.,TRBV5-1,TRBJ2-4,TGCGCCAGCAGCTTGGGGGAGTGGGACATTCAGTACTTC,CASSLGEWDIQYF
many,.,TRBV5-1,TRBJ1-1,TGCGCCAGCAGCTACGGGACGGCCACTGAAGCTTTCTTT,CASSYGTATEAFF
.,TRBD1,TRBV2,TRBJ1-4,TGTGCCAGCGTTGGTCGGGCAGGGGGTGCTAATGAAAAACTGTTTTTT,CASVGRAGGANEKLFF
few,TRBD1,TRBV29-1,TRBJ2-7,TGCAGCGTTGAACTGGACAGGGGTGGAGAGCAGTACTTC,CSVELDRGGEQYF
.,TRBD2,TRBV7-2,TRBJ2-1,TGTGCCAGCAGCTTAGTACGGGGGGTCTACAATGAGCAGTTCTTC,CASSLVRGVYNEQFF
.,.,TRBV1,TRBJ2-7,TGCACCAGCAGCCAACATAGTGGCGGGGGGCGTTCCTACGAGCAGTACTTC,CTSSQHSGGGRSYEQYF
few,.,TRBV12-3/TRBV12-4,TRBJ1-5,TGTGCCAGCAGTTTCACGTTTGGGCAGCCCCAGCATTTT,CASSFTFGQPQHF
.,TRBD1,TRBV18,TRBJ1-4,TGTGCCAGCTCACCCAGGGACAGGGAAAAACTGTTTTTT,CASSPRDREKLFF
.,.,TRBV20-1,TRBJ2-7,TGCAGTGCTAGTTTGCGCTCCTACGAGCAGTACTTC,CSASLRSYEQYF
many,.,TRBV28,TRBJ1-1,TGTGCCAGCAGTTTACTGCTCGGGCGGGCGCGGTCTAACACTGAAGCTTTCTTT,CASSLLLGRARSNTEAFF
few,TRBD1,TRBV5-1,TRBJ2-7,TGCGCCAGCAGCTTACAGGGGTTAGAGCAGTACTTC,CASSLQGLEQYF
.,TRBD2,TRBV12-5,TRBJ2-2,TGTGCTAGTGGGATACCGACTAGCGGGGGGGGCACCGGGGAGCTGTTTTTT,CASGIPTSGGGTGELFF
.,.,TRBV30,TRBJ1-1,TGTGCCTGGGAGGGGCAGCTGAACACTGAAGCTTTCTTT,CAWEGQLNTEAFF
many,.,TRBV7-9,TRBJ1-2,TGTGCCAGCTCCGGGGGCGAAGGATTAGAGTACTATGGCTACACCTTC,CASSGGEGLEYYGYTF
.,TRBD2,TRBV3-1,TRBJ2-1,TGTGCCAGCAGCAGTGCTAGCGGGGGAAATGAGCAGTTCTTC,CASSSASGGNEQFF
.,.,TRBV29-1,TRBJ1-1,TGCAGCGTTGAGGTGGGGTTAACTGAAGCTTTCTTT,CSVEVGLTEAFF
few,TRBD2,TRBV7-9,TRBJ2-7,TGTGCCAGCAGACTACAAACCGGGACTACTACCTACGAGCAGTACTTC,CASRLQTGTTTYEQYF
few,.,TRBV7-2,TRBJ1-4,TGTGCCAGCAGCCGCCTGGTCGCATCCGAAAAACTGTTTTTT,CASSRLVASEKLFF
.,TRBD2,TRBV28,TRBJ2-7,TGTGCCAGCAGTTTATCAGGCGGGAGGGAATCCGAGCAGTACTTC,CASSLSGGRESEQYF
.,TRBD1,TRBV6-2/TRBV6-3,TRBJ2-7,TGTGCCAGCAGTTACTCGAGGACAGGGATGTACGAGCAGTACTTC,CASSYSRTGMYEQYF
.,.,TRBV10-2,TRBJ2-7,TGCGCCAGCAGTGAGTTAAGCGATGAGCAGTACTTC,CASSELSDEQYF
few,.,TRBV20-1,TRBJ2-6,TGCAGTGCTAGAGACCAGGCGGGGGCCAACGTCCTGACTTTC,CSARDQAGANVLTF
.,TRBD1,TRBV6-1,TRBJ2-7,TGTGCCAGCAGTACACTCCCGGGACAGGGGGCGTACGAGCAGTACTTC,CASSTLPGQGAYEQYF